This record concerns one T cell receptor beta chain sequence. This entry is derived from a study of blood T cell repertoires in COVID-19. Study as a whole: COVID-19 samples collected from the United States, Italy and Spain covered acute and convalescent phases. T cells, B-cell-depleted T cells, or PBMCs supplied cDNA or gDNA.

Trimming stripped 5 bases from V and 5 bases from J, with 12 bases between. Germline V CDR1 and CDR2: GTSNPN, SVGIG (reference sequence). The CDR3 extends over 13 amino acids. Authors' processing steps: For nucleated cells, counts were estimated from reference gene primer amplification. Sequenced by immunoSEQ multiplex PCR; TCRdb stores in-frame clones only, minus some. The DNA gave D and trimming, while V, J and clone size come from that table. Counted here are 200,000 to 300,000 clones, approximately 86% occurring once; the ten biggest clones make up roughly 0.8%. Sequencing used peripheral blood. V is TRBV30 and J is TRBJ2-2; D unclear. This TCR was recovered from a woman aged 25 to 39 with acute or convalescent COVID-19. The CDR3 spells CAWSRVLTGELFF. The CDR3 nucleotides are TGTGCCTGGTCTCGAGTATTAACCGGGGAGCTGTTTTTT.